This TCR beta chain originates from a study of CD8 T cells in Susac syndrome (dated by TCRdb to the late 2010s). Background on the whole study: Repertoire sequencing was used to test whether CD8+ T cell activation and differentiation in Susac syndrome was antigen driven. On the study overall, not on this receptor specifically: The TCR sequencing and HLA analysis was acknowledged to have included a relatively small number of individuals.

RNA was extracted with the RNeasy kit and roughly 0.5 to 1 ug was reverse transcribed using random hexamers. The immunoSEQ multiplex PCR assay, which covers 54 Vbeta and 13 Jbeta segments, was used to amplify TCR beta CDR3 regions. To correct PCR amplification bias, a synthetic template baseline was used for both primer optimization and computational correction. The authors' pipeline ran thus. Reads were assigned to V, D and J genes according to IMGT and analyzed in immunoSEQ Analyzer, with only productive sequences retained. Clonality was computed as one minus Shannon entropy normalized by log2 of the number of productive unique sequences. For each patient and control, public and private clones were evaluated among the 100 most prevalent clones. Susac-specific clones were defined as absent from healthy and MS cohorts, 850 to 1,300 published viral clones and other ImmuneACCESS disease sequences. TCRdb trimmed public reads at Q25 via fastp, called clones via MiXCR and kept in-frame beta chains. Each entry is one CDR3 protein sequence, shown with its most common DNA and genes. Clone size and V and J calls follow TCRdb, not the original study. The sample table records about 160,000 distinct CDR3 sequences; approximately 94% of these occur just once. The ten largest clones take up 0.085% to 0.095% of the sample.

About this clonotype itself: This receptor's antigen is unknown. No much larger clonotype is one base removed from it; base qualities were not supplied.

Peripheral blood CD8+ and CD4+ T cells from healthy donors, Susac syndrome patients and multiple sclerosis patients were profiled using high-throughput TCR beta sequencing. Treatment-naive patients with stable or active relapsing-remitting disease fulfilling revised McDonald criteria were used as multiple sclerosis controls. CD8+ TEMRA cells were enriched by FACS, while bulk CD8+ and CD4+ T cells were purified by magnetic negative isolation. Blood was drawn into EDTA tubes, processed within 24 hours, and PBMCs were isolated by density gradient centrifugation. PBMCs intended for TCR sequencing were cryopreserved in liquid nitrogen and thawed later in a water bath at 37 degrees C. Purity of sorted or isolated CD4+, CD8+ and CD8+ TEMRA cells was at least 90%. The CDR3 spans 15 residues, from the cysteine through the phenylalanine. Just CDR3 DNA is preserved here, 45 bases in frame from base 1. The germline V gene encodes CDR1 SQVTM and CDR2 ANQGSEA. At the junction V is shortened by 7 bases and J by 4 bases, with 19 bases in between.

The receptor chain draws on TRBV29-1 and TRBJ2-2; a weak D assignment points to TRBD1 (7 bases agree). Sequencing was carried out using CD4+ T cells from PBMCs. This receptor was identified in a human donor with multiple sclerosis. Here is the DNA: TGCAGCGGGTATTCGGCAGGGGGGTCCACCGGGGAGCTGTTTTTT. It specifies CSGYSAGGSTGELFF.